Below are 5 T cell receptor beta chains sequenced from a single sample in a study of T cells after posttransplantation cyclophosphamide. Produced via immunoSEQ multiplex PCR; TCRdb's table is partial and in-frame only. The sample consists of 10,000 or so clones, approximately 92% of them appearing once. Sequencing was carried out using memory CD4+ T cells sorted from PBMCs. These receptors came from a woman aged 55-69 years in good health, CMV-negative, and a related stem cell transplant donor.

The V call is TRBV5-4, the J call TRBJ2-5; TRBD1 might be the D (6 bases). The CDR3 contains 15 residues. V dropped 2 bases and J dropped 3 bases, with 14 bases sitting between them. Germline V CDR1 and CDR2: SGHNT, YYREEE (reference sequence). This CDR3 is CASSLPRGSEETQYF. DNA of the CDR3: TGTGCCAGCAGCTTACCGAGGGGGAGTGAAGAGACCCAGTACTTC.

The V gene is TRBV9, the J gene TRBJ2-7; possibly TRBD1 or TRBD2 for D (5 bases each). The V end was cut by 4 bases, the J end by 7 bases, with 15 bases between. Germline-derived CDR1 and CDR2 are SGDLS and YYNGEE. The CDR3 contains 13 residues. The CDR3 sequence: CASSLRPEGEQYV. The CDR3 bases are TGTGCCAGCAGCTTGCGGCCCGAGGGGGAGCAGTACGTC.

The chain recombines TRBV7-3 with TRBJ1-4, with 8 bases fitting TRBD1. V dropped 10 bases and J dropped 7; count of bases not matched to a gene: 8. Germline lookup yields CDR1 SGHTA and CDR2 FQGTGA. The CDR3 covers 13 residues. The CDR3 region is CATAGQGSEKLFF. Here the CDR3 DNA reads TGTGCCACTGCTGGACAGGGAAGTGAAAAACTGTTTTTT. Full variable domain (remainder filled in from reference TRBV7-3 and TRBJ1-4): GAGVSQTPSNKVTEKGKYVELRCDPISGHTALYWYRQSLGQGPEFLIYFQGTGAADDSGLPNDRFFAVRPEGSVSTLKIQRTERGDSAVYLCATAGQGSEKLFFGSGTQLSVL.

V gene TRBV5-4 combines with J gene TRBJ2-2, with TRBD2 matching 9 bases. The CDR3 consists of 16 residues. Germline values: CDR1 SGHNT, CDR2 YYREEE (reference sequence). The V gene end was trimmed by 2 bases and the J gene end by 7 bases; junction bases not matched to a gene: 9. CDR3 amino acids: CASSLVLAGGNGELFF. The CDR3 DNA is TGTGCCAGCAGCTTAGTCCTGGCGGGAGGGAACGGGGAGCTGTTTTTT.

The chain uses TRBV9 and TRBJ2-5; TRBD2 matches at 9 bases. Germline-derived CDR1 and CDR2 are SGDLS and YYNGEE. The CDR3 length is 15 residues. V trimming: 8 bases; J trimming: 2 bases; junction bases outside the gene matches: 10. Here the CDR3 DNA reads TGTGCCAGTAATCCGGGACTAGCACCTCAAGAGACCCAGTACTTC. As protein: CASNPGLAPQETQYF. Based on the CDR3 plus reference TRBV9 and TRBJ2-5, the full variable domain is DSGVTQTPKHLITATGQRVTLRCSPRSGDLSVYWYQQSLDQGLQFLIQYYNGEERAKGNILERFSAQQFPDLHSELNLSSLELGDSALYFCASNPGLAPQETQYFGPGTRLLVL.